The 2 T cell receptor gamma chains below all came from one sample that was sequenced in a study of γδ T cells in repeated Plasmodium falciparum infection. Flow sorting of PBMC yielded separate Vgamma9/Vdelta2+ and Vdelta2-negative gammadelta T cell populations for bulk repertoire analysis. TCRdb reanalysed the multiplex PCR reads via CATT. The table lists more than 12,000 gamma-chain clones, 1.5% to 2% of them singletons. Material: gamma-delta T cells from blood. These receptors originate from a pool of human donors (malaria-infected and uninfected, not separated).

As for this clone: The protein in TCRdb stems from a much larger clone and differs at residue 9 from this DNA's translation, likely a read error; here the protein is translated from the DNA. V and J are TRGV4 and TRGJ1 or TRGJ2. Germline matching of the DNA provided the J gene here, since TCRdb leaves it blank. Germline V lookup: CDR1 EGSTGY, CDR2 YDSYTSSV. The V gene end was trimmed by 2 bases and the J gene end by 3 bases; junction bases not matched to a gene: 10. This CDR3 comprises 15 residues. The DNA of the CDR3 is TGTGCCACCTGGGATGCGCCGCTGTGTTATTATAAGAAACTCTTT. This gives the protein CATWDAPLCYYKKLF.

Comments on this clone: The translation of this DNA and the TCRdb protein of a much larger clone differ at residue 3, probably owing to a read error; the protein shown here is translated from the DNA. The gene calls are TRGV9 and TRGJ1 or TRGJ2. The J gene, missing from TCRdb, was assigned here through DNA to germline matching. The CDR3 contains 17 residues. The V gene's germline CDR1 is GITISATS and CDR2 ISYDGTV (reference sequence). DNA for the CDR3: TGTGCCTTTTGGGAGGTGCTTGGGATAGGAAATTATTATAAGAAACTCTTT. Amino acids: CAFWEVLGIGNYYKKLF.